This T cell receptor (beta chain) was captured in a study of blood T cell repertoires in COVID-19. Study-wide context: Collection of acute and convalescent COVID-19 samples took place in the United States, Italy and Spain. PBMCs, B-cell-depleted T cells, or T cells were the source of the cDNA or gDNA that made up the material.

Per the germline V gene, CDR1 is SGDLS and CDR2 is YYNGEE. The CDR3 covers 14 residues. V was shortened by 4 bases and J by 6 bases, with 16 bases between the two germline ends. Study processing details: Estimates of nucleated cell counts were drawn from the amplification of reference gene primers. Profiled with immunoSEQ multiplex PCR; TCRdb holds only in-frame clones, not every one. From that table come the V and J calls and clone size; the DNA was used to work out D and trimming. Among about 170,000 clones listed, roughly 82% were seen once. While infection was still active, Seattle patients were enrolled and then followed longitudinally.

The receptor's source is a woman between 40 and 55 years old with COVID-19, enrolled during active disease. This chain uses TRBV9 with TRBJ1-1, with D perhaps matching TRBD1 (5 bases). The sample consisted of peripheral blood. CDR3 amino acids: CASSPVGTGAEAFF. As DNA, the CDR3 is TGTGCCAGCAGCCCTGTCGGGACGGGGGCTGAAGCTTTCTTT.